This note documents a single T cell receptor beta chain sequence. In the original analysis: Estimation of nucleated cell counts was performed using reference gene primer amplification. Method: immunoSEQ multiplex PCR; TCRdb's copy keeps in-frame clones and lacks some. V and J calls plus clone size are reproduced from that table; the DNA served to infer D and trimming. The sample lists fewer than 250,000 clones, roughly 90% occurring once. This sample is drawn from a study of blood T cell repertoires in COVID-19. Study-wide background: Material from acute and convalescent COVID-19 was sourced from the United States, Italy and Spain. Sample material is recorded as cDNA or gDNA derived from T cells, B-cell-depleted T cells, or PBMCs.

CDR1 and CDR2 from the germline V gene are MDHEN and SYDVKM. This CDR3 has 15 residues. Trimming cost V 5 bases and J 1 base; bases outside gene matches: 2. The specimen was peripheral blood. This sequence joins TRBV28 and TRBJ2-7, with TRBD2 matching over 13 bases. The sequence derives from a man between 60 and 75 years old who had recovered from COVID-19. The CDR3 DNA is TGTGCCAGCAGTGAACTAGCGGGAGGGTCCTACGAGCAGTACTTC. It encodes CASSELAGGSYEQYF.